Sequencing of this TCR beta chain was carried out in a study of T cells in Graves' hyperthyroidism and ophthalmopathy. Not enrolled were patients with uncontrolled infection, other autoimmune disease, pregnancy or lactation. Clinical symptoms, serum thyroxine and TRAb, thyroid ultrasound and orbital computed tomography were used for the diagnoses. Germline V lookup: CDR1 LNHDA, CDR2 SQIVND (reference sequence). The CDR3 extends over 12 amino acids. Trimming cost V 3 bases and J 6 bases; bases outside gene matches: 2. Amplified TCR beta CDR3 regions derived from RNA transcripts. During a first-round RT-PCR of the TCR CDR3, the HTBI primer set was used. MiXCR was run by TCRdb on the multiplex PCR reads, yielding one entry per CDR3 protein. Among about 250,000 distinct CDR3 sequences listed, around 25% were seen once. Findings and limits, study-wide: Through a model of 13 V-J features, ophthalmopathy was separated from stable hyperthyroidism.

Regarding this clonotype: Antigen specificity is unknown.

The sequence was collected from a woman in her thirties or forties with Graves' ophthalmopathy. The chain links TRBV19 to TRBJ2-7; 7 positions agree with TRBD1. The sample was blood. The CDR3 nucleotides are TGTGCCAGTAGTATGACAGGGACCGAGCAGTACTTC. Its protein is CASSMTGTEQYF.